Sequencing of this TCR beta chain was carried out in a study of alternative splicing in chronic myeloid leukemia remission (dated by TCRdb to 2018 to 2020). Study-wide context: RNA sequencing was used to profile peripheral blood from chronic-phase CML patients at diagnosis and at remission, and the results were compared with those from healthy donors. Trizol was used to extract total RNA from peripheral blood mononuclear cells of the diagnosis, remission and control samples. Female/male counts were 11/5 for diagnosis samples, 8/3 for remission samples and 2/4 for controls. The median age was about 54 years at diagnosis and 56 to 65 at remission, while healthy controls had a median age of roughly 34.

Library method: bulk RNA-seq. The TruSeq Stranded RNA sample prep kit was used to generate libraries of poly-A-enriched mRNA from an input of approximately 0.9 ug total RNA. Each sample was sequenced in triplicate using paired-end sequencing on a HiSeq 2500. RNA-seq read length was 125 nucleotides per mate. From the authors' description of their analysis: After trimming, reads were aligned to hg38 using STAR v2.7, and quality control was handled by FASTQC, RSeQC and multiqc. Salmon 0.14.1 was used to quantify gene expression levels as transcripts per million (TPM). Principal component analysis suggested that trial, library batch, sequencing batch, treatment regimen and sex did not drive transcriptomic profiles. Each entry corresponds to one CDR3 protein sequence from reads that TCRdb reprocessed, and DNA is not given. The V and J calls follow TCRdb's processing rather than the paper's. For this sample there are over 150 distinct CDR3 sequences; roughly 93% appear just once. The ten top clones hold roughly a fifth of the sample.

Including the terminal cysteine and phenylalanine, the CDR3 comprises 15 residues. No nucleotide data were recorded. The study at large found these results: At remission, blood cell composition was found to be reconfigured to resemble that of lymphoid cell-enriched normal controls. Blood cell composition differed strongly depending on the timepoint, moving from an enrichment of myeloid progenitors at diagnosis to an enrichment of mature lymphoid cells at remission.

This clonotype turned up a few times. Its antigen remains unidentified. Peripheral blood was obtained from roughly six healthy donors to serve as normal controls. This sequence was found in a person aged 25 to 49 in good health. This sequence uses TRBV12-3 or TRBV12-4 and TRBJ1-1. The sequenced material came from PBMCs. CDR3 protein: CASRRQGFGNTEAFF.